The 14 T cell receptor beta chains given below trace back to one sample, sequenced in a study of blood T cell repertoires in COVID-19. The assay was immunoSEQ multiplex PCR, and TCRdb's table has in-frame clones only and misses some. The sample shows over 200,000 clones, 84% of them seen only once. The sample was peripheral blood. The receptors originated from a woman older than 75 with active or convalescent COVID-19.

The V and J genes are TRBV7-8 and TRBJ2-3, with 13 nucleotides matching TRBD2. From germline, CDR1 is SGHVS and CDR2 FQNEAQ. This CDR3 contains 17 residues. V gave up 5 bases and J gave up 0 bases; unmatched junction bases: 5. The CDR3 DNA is TGTGCCAGCAGCCAACCGGGACTAGCGGGAAGCACAGATACGCAGTATTTT. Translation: CASSQPGLAGSTDTQYF.

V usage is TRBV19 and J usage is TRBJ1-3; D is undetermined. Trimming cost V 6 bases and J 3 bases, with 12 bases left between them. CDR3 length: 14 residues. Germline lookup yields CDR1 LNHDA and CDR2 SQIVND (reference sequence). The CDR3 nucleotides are TGTGCCAGTAGCCGCGAGACAAGTGGAAACACCATATATTTT. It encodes CASSRETSGNTIYF.

CDR3 sequence: CASSRLRDRNSPLHF. The CDR3 bases are TGTGCCAGCAGCCGACTCCGGGACAGAAATTCACCCCTCCACTTT. The genes are TRBV7-9 and TRBJ1-6, with 7 bases lining up with TRBD1. CDR3 length equals 15 residues. The germline gives CDR1 SEHNR, CDR2 FQNEAQ (reference sequence). V lost 5 bases and J lost 7; bases outside the gene matches: 8.

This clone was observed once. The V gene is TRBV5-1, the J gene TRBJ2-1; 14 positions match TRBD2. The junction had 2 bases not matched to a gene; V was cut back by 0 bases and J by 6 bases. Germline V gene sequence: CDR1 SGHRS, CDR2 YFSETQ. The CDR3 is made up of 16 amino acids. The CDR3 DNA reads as TGCGCCAGCAGCTTGGCGACTAGCGGGGGGGGCAATGAGCAGTTCTTC. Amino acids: CASSLATSGGGNEQFF.

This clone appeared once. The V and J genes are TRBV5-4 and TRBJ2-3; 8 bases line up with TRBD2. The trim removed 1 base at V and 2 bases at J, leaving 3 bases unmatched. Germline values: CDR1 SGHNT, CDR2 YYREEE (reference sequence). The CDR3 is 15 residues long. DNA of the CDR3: TGTGCCAGCAGCTTGACAGCGGGAGACACAGATACGCAGTATTTT. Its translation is CASSLTAGDTDTQYF.

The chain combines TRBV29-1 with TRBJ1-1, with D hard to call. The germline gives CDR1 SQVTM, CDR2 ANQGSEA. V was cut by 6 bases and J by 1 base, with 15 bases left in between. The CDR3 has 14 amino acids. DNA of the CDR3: TGCAGCGTCCTTAGCCCGGAACCGAACACTGAAGCTTTCTTT. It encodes CSVLSPEPNTEAFF.

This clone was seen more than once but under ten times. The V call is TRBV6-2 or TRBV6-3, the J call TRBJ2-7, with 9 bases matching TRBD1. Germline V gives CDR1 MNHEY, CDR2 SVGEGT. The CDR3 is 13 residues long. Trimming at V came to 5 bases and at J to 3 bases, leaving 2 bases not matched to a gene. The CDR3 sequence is CASSQGQGYEQYF. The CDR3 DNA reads TGTGCCAGCAGTCAGGGACAGGGCTACGAGCAGTACTTC.

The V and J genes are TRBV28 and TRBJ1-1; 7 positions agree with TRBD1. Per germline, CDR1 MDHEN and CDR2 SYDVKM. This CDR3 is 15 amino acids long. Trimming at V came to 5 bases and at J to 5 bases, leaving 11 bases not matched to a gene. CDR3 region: CASSTADLRGTEAFF. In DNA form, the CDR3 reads TGTGCCAGCAGTACGGCCGACCTCAGGGGGACTGAAGCTTTCTTT. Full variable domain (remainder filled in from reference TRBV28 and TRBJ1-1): DVKVTQSSRYLVKRTGEKVFLECVQDMDHENMFWYRQDPGLGLRLIYFSYDVKMKEKGDIPEGYSVSREKKERFSLILESASTNQTSMYLCASSTADLRGTEAFFGQGTRLTVV.

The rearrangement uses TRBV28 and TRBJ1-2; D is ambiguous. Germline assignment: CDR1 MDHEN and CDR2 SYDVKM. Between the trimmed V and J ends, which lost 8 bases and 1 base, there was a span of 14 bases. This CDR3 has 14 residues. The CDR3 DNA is TGTGCCAGCGATAGCGGACGACTTAACTATGGCTACACCTTC. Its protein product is CASDSGRLNYGYTF.

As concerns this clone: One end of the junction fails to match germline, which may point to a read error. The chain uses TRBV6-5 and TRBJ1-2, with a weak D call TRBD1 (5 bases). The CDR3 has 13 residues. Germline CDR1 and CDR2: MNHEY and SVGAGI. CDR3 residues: CASSSAGPRFISF. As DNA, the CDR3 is TGTGCCAGCAGTTCGGCAGGGCCTAGATTTATTTCCTTC.

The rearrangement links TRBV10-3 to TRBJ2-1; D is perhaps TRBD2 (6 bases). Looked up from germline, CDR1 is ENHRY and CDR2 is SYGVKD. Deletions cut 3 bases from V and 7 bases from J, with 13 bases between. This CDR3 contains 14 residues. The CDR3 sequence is CAISDGNRGNEQFF. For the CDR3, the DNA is TGTGCCATCAGTGATGGGAACCGGGGGAATGAGCAGTTCTTC.

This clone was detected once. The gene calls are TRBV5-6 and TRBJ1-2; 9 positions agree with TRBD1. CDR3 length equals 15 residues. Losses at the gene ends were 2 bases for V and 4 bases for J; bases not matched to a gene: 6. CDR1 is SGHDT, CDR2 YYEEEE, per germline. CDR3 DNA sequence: TGTGCCAGCAGCTTCCGGACAGGGGCCCCCTATGGCTACACCTTC. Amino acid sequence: CASSFRTGAPYGYTF.

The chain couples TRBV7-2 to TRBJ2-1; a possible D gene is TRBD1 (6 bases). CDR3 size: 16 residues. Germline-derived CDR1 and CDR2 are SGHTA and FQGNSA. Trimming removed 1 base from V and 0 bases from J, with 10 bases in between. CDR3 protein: CASSLGRGSSYNEQFF. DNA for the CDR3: TGTGCCAGCAGCTTAGGAAGGGGGAGCTCCTACAATGAGCAGTTCTTC.

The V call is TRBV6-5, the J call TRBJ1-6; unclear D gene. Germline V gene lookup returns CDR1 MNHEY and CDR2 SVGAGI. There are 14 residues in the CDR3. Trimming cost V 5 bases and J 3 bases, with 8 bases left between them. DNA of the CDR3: TGTGCCAGCAGTCGAGAAGTCTATAATTCACCCCTCCACTTT. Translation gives CASSREVYNSPLHF.